What follows are 17 T cell receptor beta chains derived from one specimen sequenced in a study of blood T cell repertoires in COVID-19. The repertoire was sequenced with immunoSEQ multiplex PCR; TCRdb's copy has only in-frame clones and lacks some. The sample lists approximately 160,000 clones; roughly four fifths were seen once. Sequencing input: peripheral blood. These receptors were obtained from a man aged 40-49 years who had recovered from COVID-19.

This chain connects TRBV29-1 to TRBJ1-1, with D unresolved. The germline V gene has CDR1 SQVTM and CDR2 ANQGSEA. The CDR3 is made up of 12 amino acids. V lost 7 bases and J lost 7, with 16 bases in between. CDR3: CSAGNQVGEAFF. CDR3 nucleotide sequence: TGCAGCGCGGGGAATCAGGTCGGTGAAGCTTTCTTT. The variable domain in full, with the rest retrieved from reference TRBV29-1 and TRBJ1-1, is SAVISQKPSRDICQRGTSLTIQCQVDSQVTMMFWYRQQPGQSLTLIATANQGSEATYESGFVIDKFPISRPNLTFSTLTVSNMSPEDSSIYLCSAGNQVGEAFFGQGTRLTVV.

This chain joins TRBV29-1 and TRBJ1-1; 7 nucleotides agree with TRBD1. Losses at the gene ends were 6 bases for V and 1 base for J; bases not matched to a gene: 5. CDR3 size: 13 residues. The germline V gene has CDR1 SQVTM and CDR2 ANQGSEA. The CDR3 loop is CSVADRRNTEAFF. CDR3 nucleotide sequence: TGCAGCGTAGCGGACAGGAGGAACACTGAAGCTTTCTTT.

The rearrangement uses TRBV28 and TRBJ2-1; 10 positions agree with TRBD2. Germline trimming cut 5 bases from V and 0 bases from J; bases unmatched to any gene: 4. The CDR3 length is 16 residues. The V gene's germline CDR1 is MDHEN and CDR2 SYDVKM. The chain's CDR3 is CASSRTSGSSYNEQFF. As DNA, the CDR3 is TGTGCCAGCAGTCGGACTAGCGGAAGCTCCTACAATGAGCAGTTCTTC.

This clone was seen ten or more times. The chain recombines TRBV3-1 (or the pseudogene TRBV3-2) with TRBJ1-2; TRBD1 might be the D (5 bases). This CDR3 comprises 15 residues. CDR1 is LGHDT and CDR2 is YNNKEL in the germline V gene (reference sequence). V dropped 3 bases and J dropped 5 bases, with 16 bases sitting between them. CDR3 nucleotide sequence: TGTGCCAGCAGCCAGGATTCAGGGATTAATTATGGCTACACCTTC. This gives the protein CASSQDSGINYGYTF.

The chain combines TRBV19 with TRBJ1-1; 10 positions match TRBD1. V lost 5 bases and J lost 4; bases outside the gene matches: 4. The CDR3 totals 14 residues. Per the germline V gene, CDR1 is LNHDA and CDR2 is SQIVND (reference sequence). The DNA for the CDR3 is TGTGCCAGTAGTCCCCGGACAGGGGGCACTGAAGCTTTCTTT. This codes for CASSPRTGGTEAFF.

This rearrangement joins TRBV4-2 to TRBJ2-1; TRBD2 matches at 8 bases. This CDR3 is built from 15 residues. The junction had 5 bases not matched to a gene; V was cut back by 0 bases and J by 7 bases. Germline V gene sequence: CDR1 LGHNA, CDR2 YNFKEQ. CDR3 in amino acids: CASSQDGSGSNEQFF. In DNA, the CDR3 is TGTGCCAGCAGCCAAGATGGAAGCGGGAGTAATGAGCAGTTCTTC.

The V and J genes are TRBV7-9 and TRBJ1-1; D is uncertain. The CDR3 runs 13 residues. Germline V gives CDR1 SEHNR, CDR2 FQNEAQ (reference sequence). V was clipped by 0 bases and J by 6 bases, with 8 bases between them. This chain's CDR3 is CASSLAGAAEAFF. The DNA of the CDR3 is TGTGCCAGCAGCTTAGCCGGAGCGGCTGAAGCTTTCTTT.

The chain is built from TRBV18 and TRBJ2-5; 9 bases line up with TRBD2. CDR3 size: 15 residues. Germline values: CDR1 KGHSH, CDR2 LQKENI. Trimming cost V 6 bases and J 0 bases; bases outside gene matches: 5. CDR3 DNA sequence: TGTGCCAGCTCGCGGGGGGGGCCCAACCAAGAGACCCAGTACTTC. The encoded protein is CASSRGGPNQETQYF.

J is TRBJ2-3 and V is TRBV6-1, with 9 bases that match TRBD2. The trim removed 3 bases at V and 2 bases at J, leaving 3 bases unmatched. The CDR3 totals 15 residues. CDR1 is MNHNS, CDR2 SASEGT, per germline. CDR3: CASSDLAGYTDTQYF. The CDR3 DNA sequence: TGTGCCAGCAGTGATCTAGCGGGGTACACAGATACGCAGTATTTT.

This rearrangement joins TRBV3-1 (or the pseudogene TRBV3-2) to TRBJ2-4, with D tentatively TRBD2 (5 bases). Trimming removed 1 base at V and 3 bases at J, with 10 bases between. From germline, CDR1 is LGHDT and CDR2 YNNKEL (reference sequence). The CDR3 is 15 residues long. The CDR3 reads CASSQVFGGKNIQYF. The CDR3 DNA reads as TGTGCCAGCAGCCAAGTTTTTGGAGGCAAAAACATTCAGTACTTC.

This chain connects TRBV30 to TRBJ1-5; 9 nucleotides align to TRBD1. This CDR3 spans 15 amino acids. V lost 5 bases, J lost 2 bases, and 7 bases stayed unmatched. The V gene's germline CDR1 is GTSNPN and CDR2 SVGIG (reference sequence). The CDR3 sequence: CAWGTGPFGNQPQHF. The CDR3 DNA reads TGTGCCTGGGGGACAGGGCCGTTTGGCAATCAGCCCCAGCATTTT. Combining the CDR3 with reference TRBV30 and TRBJ1-5 gives the whole variable domain SQTIHQWPATLVQPVGSPLSLECTVEGTSNPNLYWYRQAAGRGLQLLFYSVGIGQISSEVPQNLSASRPQDRQFILSSKKLLLSDSGFYLCAWGTGPFGNQPQHFGDGTRLSIL.

The J gene is TRBJ2-7, the V gene TRBV10-3; D is possibly TRBD2 (6 bases). Trimming left V 6 bases short and J 0 bases short, with 15 bases between. The length of the CDR3 is 15 residues. Germline values: CDR1 ENHRY, CDR2 SYGVKD. In DNA form, the CDR3 reads TGTGCCATCAGCCTTTCCCCTAGCGCCTCCTACGAGCAGTACTTC. The encoded protein is CAISLSPSASYEQYF.

V is TRBV29-1 and J is TRBJ1-2; 7 positions agree with TRBD1. The V and J ends lost 0 bases and 3 bases, in that order; junction bases with no gene match: 1. The CDR3 is 13 amino acids. Germline CDR1 and CDR2: SQVTM and ANQGSEA. The CDR3: CSVEDGTDYGYTF. The CDR3 DNA is TGCAGCGTTGAAGATGGGACAGACTATGGCTACACCTTC. The variable domain in full, completed from reference TRBV29-1 and TRBJ1-2, reads SAVISQKPSRDICQRGTSLTIQCQVDSQVTMMFWYRQQPGQSLTLIATANQGSEATYESGFVIDKFPISRPNLTFSTLTVSNMSPEDSSIYLCSVEDGTDYGYTFGSGTRLTVV.

The genes are TRBV27 and TRBJ1-1, with 7 bases aligning to TRBD1. The CDR3 loop spans 15 amino acids. J was trimmed by 11 bases and V by 0 bases; bases with no gene match: 12. CDR1 and CDR2 (germline): MNHEY, SMNVEV (reference sequence). The CDR3 DNA is TGTGCCAGCAGTTTATCGGCGTGGGGCGACAGGGTCGCTTTCTTT. Its protein is CASSLSAWGDRVAFF.

The genes are TRBV28 and TRBJ2-7, with 9 bases aligning to TRBD1. J lost 8 bases, V lost 5 bases, and 13 bases had no gene match. The CDR3 is 15 residues long. Germline V CDR1 and CDR2: MDHEN, SYDVKM. The CDR3 sequence is CASSPRTGVPPQQYF. The CDR3, as DNA: TGTGCCAGCAGTCCCCGGACAGGGGTGCCCCCCCAGCAGTACTTC. Complete variable domain (other parts from reference TRBV28 and TRBJ2-7): DVKVTQSSRYLVKRTGEKVFLECVQDMDHENMFWYRQDPGLGLRLIYFSYDVKMKEKGDIPEGYSVSREKKERFSLILESASTNQTSMYLCASSPRTGVPPQQYFGPGTRLTVT.

This clone was observed once. The J gene is TRBJ2-7, the V gene TRBV18; a weak D match, TRBD1 (6 bases). This CDR3 comprises 15 residues. V was trimmed by 5 bases and J by 3 bases, leaving 17 bases between them. In germline, CDR1 is KGHSH, CDR2 LQKENI. CDR3 bases: TGTGCCAGCTCATCAGGGGCTAGAGGGATCTACGAGCAGTACTTC. The encoded protein is CASSSGARGIYEQYF.

The chain uses TRBV6-1 and TRBJ1-4; possible D gene TRBD1, 5 bases. Germline CDR1 is MNHNS and CDR2 is SASEGT. V was pared by 2 bases and J by 8 bases, with 18 bases between. The CDR3 totals 16 residues. The CDR3 region is CASSERDGGLGEKLFF. The CDR3 region has the DNA TGTGCCAGCAGTGAAAGGGACGGAGGACTAGGAGAAAAACTGTTTTTT.